This T cell receptor (beta chain) comes out of a study of blood T cell repertoires in COVID-19. Study overall: Donors in the United States, Italy and Spain gave samples during acute or convalescent COVID-19. T cells, B-cell-depleted T cells, or PBMCs provided the cDNA or gDNA that served as material.

Per germline, CDR1 SNHLY and CDR2 FYNNEI. CDR3 length equals 13 residues. Trimming cost V 9 bases and J 4 bases; bases outside gene matches: 6. In the source study's methods: Cell counts per sample came from amplifying reference gene primers. This table comes from immunoSEQ multiplex PCR, and its TCRdb copy is limited to in-frame clones, with some not included. V and J calls and clone size come straight from that table; D and trimming were deduced from the DNA. Found here are 350,000 to 450,000 clones, around 90% of them singletons; the top ten hold around 2.9%. This clonotype originated in a human donor in a cohort sampled during active COVID-19. The chain is built from TRBV2 and TRBJ1-2, with TRBD1 matching over 9 bases. The sample was peripheral blood. The CDR3 is CASRTGASYGYTF. Here the CDR3 DNA reads TGTGCCAGTAGGACAGGGGCTAGCTATGGCTACACCTTC.